These 21 T cell receptor beta chains originate from one sample sequenced in a study of sequential checkpoint blockade in melanoma (dated by TCRdb to 2018 to 2020). This specimen's treatment or condition label, interpreted: randomized to nivolumab then ipilimumab (arm A) or the reverse (arm B). The library was made by the immunoSEQ multiplex PCR assay. Not all clones reach the TCRdb copy of this immuneACCESS table, which keeps in-frame sequences only. Checked studies attribute under half of the gap to unresolved V genes and leave the rest unexplained. Present in this sample are about 27,000 clones, 75% to 80% of which were seen just once. The ten largest clones take up about a fifth of the sample. The material was CD8+ T cells sorted from blood (inferred from file names), obtained from a patient given nivolumab and ipilimumab in sequence. The receptor source for this set is a human donor with melanoma.

This clone came up a few times. The V gene is TRBV28, the J gene TRBJ1-3, with D tentatively TRBD1 (6 bases). The CDR3 covers 15 residues. The V end was cut by 5 bases, the J end by 2 bases, with 13 bases between. From germline, CDR1 is MDHEN and CDR2 SYDVKM. The chain's CDR3 is CASSPTQGAGNTIYF. For the CDR3, the DNA is TGTGCCAGCAGTCCAACACAGGGTGCTGGAAACACCATATATTTT.

This chain links TRBV7-9 with TRBJ2-7; 8 bases match TRBD2. CDR1 SEHNR and CDR2 FQNEAQ come from the germline V gene (reference sequence). The trim removed 4 bases at V and 3 bases at J, leaving 8 bases unmatched. CDR3 length: 15 amino acids. DNA for the CDR3: TGTGCCAGCAGCTCCCCCCGGGGGGGTGGCTACGAGCAGTACTTC. It specifies CASSSPRGGGYEQYF.

V usage is TRBV6-6 and J usage is TRBJ2-3, with D maybe TRBD2 (5 bases). Germline V gene data show CDR1 as MNHNY and CDR2 as SVGAGI (reference sequence). The ends were cut back, 7 bases at V and 2 bases at J, with 16 bases in the middle. The CDR3 totals 15 residues. The CDR3, as DNA: TGTGCCAGCATTCCCTCCGAGGGTAACACAGATACGCAGTATTTT. It encodes CASIPSEGNTDTQYF.

The table lists this clone with a few counts. The rearrangement uses TRBV11-1 and TRBJ2-7; TRBD2 matches at 10 bases. CDR1 and CDR2 (germline): SGHAT, FQDESV (reference sequence). CDR3 length: 14 amino acids. After removal of 6 bases from V and 4 bases from J, the junction contained 6 bases not matched to a gene. In DNA form, the CDR3 reads TGTGCCAGCAGTCGGACTAGCGGAATGTACGAGCAGTACTTC. It yields the protein CASSRTSGMYEQYF.

The chain couples TRBV7-3 to TRBJ2-7; TRBD2 matches 13 bases. The V gene end was trimmed by 5 bases and the J gene end by 2 bases; junction bases not matched to a gene: 3. The CDR3 has 15 residues. In germline, CDR1 is SGHTA, CDR2 FQGTGA. The CDR3 reads CASSKLAGGPYEQYF. The CDR3 region has the DNA TGTGCCAGCAGCAAACTAGCGGGAGGGCCCTACGAGCAGTACTTC.

The chain joins TRBV6-4 to TRBJ2-3; 8 bases align to TRBD2. The CDR3 has 16 residues. V lost 2 bases to trimming and J lost 1 base; unmatched junction nucleotides: 5. Germline values: CDR1 MRHNA, CDR2 SNTAGT. CDR3 DNA: TGTGCCAGCAGTGACGGGATTAGCGGGGGCACAGATACGCAGTATTTT. Its translation is CASSDGISGGTDTQYF.

The chain has TRBV27 and TRBJ2-7; the D gene is possibly TRBD2 (6 bases). V was pared by 4 bases and J by 4 bases, with 11 bases between. Germline CDR1 is MNHEY and CDR2 is SMNVEV (reference sequence). CDR3 length: 13 amino acids. CDR3 sequence: CASSWQEGYEQYF. CDR3 DNA sequence: TGTGCCAGCAGTTGGCAGGAGGGGTACGAGCAGTACTTC.

This clone was counted between two and nine times. This sequence joins TRBV15 and TRBJ2-1; TRBD1 aligns across 10 bases. The CDR3 covers 18 residues. Germline V gene sequence: CDR1 LNHNV, CDR2 YYDKDF (reference sequence). The V and J ends lost 0 bases and 16 bases, in that order; junction bases with no gene match: 21. The CDR3 spells CATSRDGNTGTGVRPLFF. For the CDR3, the DNA is TGTGCCACCAGCAGAGATGGCAATACCGGGACAGGGGTCCGCCCGCTATTCTTC.

V is TRBV9 and J is TRBJ1-2; TRBD1 agrees at 8 bases. From germline, CDR1 is SGDLS and CDR2 YYNGEE. V trimming: 1 base; J trimming: 0 bases; junction bases outside the gene matches: 14. This CDR3 spans 19 amino acids. CDR3 sequence reads: CASSVQVGGTGGANYGYTF. DNA of the CDR3: TGTGCCAGCAGCGTACAGGTGGGGGGGACAGGAGGAGCTAACTATGGCTACACCTTC. Based on the CDR3 plus reference TRBV9 and TRBJ1-2, the full variable domain is DSGVTQTPKHLITATGQRVTLRCSPRSGDLSVYWYQQSLDQGLQFLIQYYNGEERAKGNILERFSAQQFPDLHSELNLSSLELGDSALYFCASSVQVGGTGGANYGYTFGSGTRLTVV.

The J gene is TRBJ2-1, the V gene TRBV6-1; 9 nucleotides agree with TRBD1. The CDR3 loop spans 15 amino acids. V lost 4 bases and J lost 4; bases outside the gene matches: 5. Germline V gene sequence: CDR1 MNHNS, CDR2 SASEGT. The CDR3 DNA reads as TGTGCCAGCAGTGGGACAGGGGACGTATACAATGAGCAGTTCTTC. Protein product: CASSGTGDVYNEQFF.

Points on this clone: Compared with germline, one end of the junction differs, possibly owing to a read error. The chain combines TRBV30 with TRBJ2-4, with 7 bases aligning to TRBD2. Germline CDR1 and CDR2: GTSNPN and SVGIG (reference sequence). The CDR3 length is 13 residues. The CDR3 bases are TGTGCCGGGAGGGGCATAGCCAAAAACATTCAGTACTTC. It is translated as CAGRGIAKNIQYF.

This chain links TRBV19 with TRBJ2-3, with 8 bases lining up with TRBD2. Germline CDR1 reads LNHDA; CDR2 reads SQIVND (reference sequence). V dropped 5 bases and J dropped 0; count of bases not matched to a gene: 4. There are 15 residues in the CDR3. CDR3 sequence reads: CASSLAGRSTDTQYF. The CDR3, as DNA: TGTGCCAGTAGTCTAGCGGGTCGAAGCACAGATACGCAGTATTTT.

The rearrangement links TRBV15 to TRBJ1-1; 8 nucleotides line up with TRBD1. The length of the CDR3 is 15 residues. CDR1 is LNHNV and CDR2 is YYDKDF in the germline V gene (reference sequence). J lost 1 base, V lost 3 bases, and 4 bases had no gene match. The chain's CDR3 is CATSSAGGWNTEAFF. As DNA, the CDR3 is TGTGCCACCAGCAGCGCAGGGGGCTGGAACACTGAAGCTTTCTTT.

The chain combines TRBV18 with TRBJ2-1, with 8 bases matching TRBD2. Germline V CDR1 and CDR2: KGHSH, LQKENI. This CDR3 contains 15 residues. The junction had 11 bases not matched to a gene; V was cut back by 6 bases and J by 7 bases. CDR3: CASSPGAGGRNEQFF. The CDR3, as DNA: TGTGCCAGCTCCCCGGGGGCGGGAGGACGGAATGAGCAGTTCTTC.

This chain joins TRBV7-9 and TRBJ2-7; no definite D call. V lost 1 base and J lost 5, with 9 bases in between. CDR1 and CDR2 from the germline V gene are SEHNR and FQNEAQ (reference sequence). The CDR3 extends over 13 amino acids. The CDR3 loop reads CASSLVLADEQYF. The CDR3 DNA reads TGTGCCAGCAGCTTAGTTCTGGCGGACGAGCAGTACTTC.

The genes are TRBV5-1 and TRBJ1-1, with TRBD1 as a possible D gene (5 bases). V was shortened by 1 base and J by 4 bases, with 8 bases between the two germline ends. CDR3 length: 13 amino acids. Germline V gene lookup returns CDR1 SGHRS and CDR2 YFSETQ. CDR3 amino acids: CASSLTGPTEAFF. The DNA for the CDR3 is TGCGCCAGCAGCTTGACAGGCCCCACTGAAGCTTTCTTT.

The chain couples TRBV6-6 to TRBJ1-1; 8 bases map to TRBD1. The V and J ends lost 0 bases and 5 bases, in that order; junction bases with no gene match: 8. CDR1 and CDR2 (germline): MNHNY, SVGAGI (reference sequence). This CDR3 is 16 amino acids long. CDR3 nucleotide sequence: TGTGCCAGCAGTTACTCTCAGGGGGCGCGAGGTACTGAAGCTTTCTTT. Its protein product is CASSYSQGARGTEAFF.

V usage is TRBV9 and J usage is TRBJ2-2; 8 bases align to TRBD2. The V gene end was trimmed by 4 bases and the J gene end by 3 bases; junction bases not matched to a gene: 14. CDR3 length: 18 residues. Germline assignment: CDR1 SGDLS and CDR2 YYNGEE. The CDR3 region is CASSLSGSGEFYTGELFF. In DNA form, the CDR3 reads TGTGCCAGCAGCCTCTCAGGTAGCGGGGAGTTCTACACCGGGGAGCTGTTTTTT.

In this sample, this clone turned up once. The V call is TRBV2, the J call TRBJ1-2; 9 positions agree with TRBD1. The CDR3 covers 18 residues. Germline CDR1 reads SNHLY; CDR2 reads FYNNEI. The V segment lost 4 bases and the J segment 4 bases; nucleotides outside the gene matches: 16. The CDR3: CASSGAGQGAFTAYGYTF. The CDR3 DNA reads as TGTGCCAGCAGTGGGGCGGGACAGGGTGCCTTCACGGCCTATGGCTACACCTTC.

The V gene is TRBV4-3, the J gene TRBJ2-7; TRBD2 matches 9 bases. Germline-derived CDR1 and CDR2 are LGHNA and YSLEER. J lost 0 bases, V lost 4 bases, and 7 bases had no gene match. The length of the CDR3 is 16 residues. The CDR3 is CASSLIGSGSSYEQYF. The CDR3 DNA is TGCGCCAGCAGCCTCATAGGTAGCGGGAGCTCCTACGAGCAGTACTTC.

Here the CDR3 DNA reads TGTGCCAGCAGTCCTAGAGGGGGCGGACACTATGGCTACACCTTC. Translating gives CASSPRGGGHYGYTF. The J gene is TRBJ1-2, the V gene TRBV6-1, with 7 positions matching TRBD1. Germline CDR1 and CDR2: MNHNS and SASEGT. The V segment lost 5 bases and the J segment 3 bases; nucleotides outside the gene matches: 9. The CDR3 totals 15 residues.